This entry is about one TCR beta chain. This clone was picked up a small number of times. The target of this receptor is not known. No base-level quality is on record; no much larger clone is a single base apart. V lost 5 bases and J lost 3 bases, and the count of bases not matched to a germline gene is 8. The germline V gene sets CDR1 to LGHNA and CDR2 to YSLEER. The CDR3 spans 15 residues, from the cysteine through the phenylalanine. The only DNA kept is the CDR3, 45 bases in frame from the first base. The immunoSEQ Assay was used to sequence TCRbeta CDR3 regions. After extraction, genomic DNA underwent amplification by bias-controlled multiplex PCR, followed by high-throughput sequencing. Regarding the original processing steps: To quantify the absolute abundance of each unique TCRbeta CDR3 region, sequences were collapsed and filtered. T cell fraction was estimated by normalizing TCRbeta template counts to usable DNA, with usable DNA measured through amplification of reference genes found in all nucleated cells. Repertoire TCRs were annotated as SARS-CoV-2-specific when V gene, CDR3 amino acid sequence and J gene were exactly matched to a known reactive TCR set. MIRA supplied the reference SARS-CoV-2 TCR set, which was filtered for enrichment in COVID-19-positive ImmuneCODE repertoires so that public or cross-reactive TCRs were removed. Based on the MIRA antigens, annotated TCRs were further analysed at the level of specific ORF or position within ORF. Breadth was defined as the number of annotated unique rearrangements divided by the total number of unique productive rearrangements, and depth was defined as the summed frequency of the annotated unique rearrangements. Two-sided Wilcoxon rank-sum tests were applied when comparing TCR breadth between groups. As stored in TCRdb, this immuneACCESS dataset retains in-frame rearrangements with V and J assigned. A fraction of the clones does not appear; measured against another copy, unresolved V genes explain less than half of the discrepancy, and the remainder lacks a known reason. V and J calls plus clone size are reproduced from that table; the DNA served to infer D and trimming. The sample contains 300,000 to 350,000 clones, 80% to 90% of them found a single time. The ten largest clonotypes hold about 10% of the sample.

The data were taken from a study of Ad26.COV2.S vaccination and SARS-CoV-2 variants (dated by TCRdb to the early 2020s). With regard to the full study: Vaccine-arm donors were drawn from COV1001, a multicentre, randomized, double-blind, placebo-controlled phase I-IIa trial of Ad26.COV2.S in healthy adults. Trial participants were randomized into five groups of five, in which low-dose or high-dose Ad26.COV2.S was given once or twice, or placebo was given on both occasions. Throughout the experiments and outcome assessment, investigators stayed blinded to trial group allocation. Ad26.COV2.S was administered intramuscularly at a dose of 5x10^10 or 1x10^11 viral particles, either as one shot or as two shots given 56 days apart. A total of roughly 32 samples were included in the TCR-sequenced set, comprising around 20 Ad26.COV2.S vaccine recipients, 5 placebo recipients and 8 SARS-CoV-2 convalescent individuals. The specificity and breadth of SARS-CoV-2-reactive T cell receptors after Ad26.COV2.S vaccination were assessed by TCRbeta repertoire sequencing. Study-level results and caveats: Comparable non-spike TCR breadth was observed between vaccine and placebo recipients, consistent with only spike being contained in the vaccine. After vaccination, spike-specific CD8+ and CD4+ T cell responses were reported to show substantial breadth. The study was not powered to compare responses between vaccine doses or regimens. Higher spike-specific TCR breadth was observed in Ad26.COV2.S recipients than in placebo recipients (P = 0.0014). According to the authors, total T cell responses may have been underestimated by the TCR breadth and depth analyses.

What the treatment or condition label conveys for this sample: around 19 received Ad26.COV2.S at low or high dose, single or two shots; about five received placebo; per-sample allocation not given. Repertoires of vaccine and placebo recipients were sequenced from samples collected on day 63 after the first injection. In Cohort 1b, 25 or so adults aged 18-55 years were enrolled at a single site in Boston, USA, between 29 July and 7 August 2020. As a vaccine, Ad26.COV2.S was a replication-incompetent adenovirus type 26 vector that expressed a prefusion-stabilized SARS-CoV-2 spike protein derived from the original Wuhan strain.

This TCR came from a person aged 18 to 59 who received the Ad26.COV2.S COVID-19 vaccine or a placebo. Material: peripheral blood, obtained in a trial of Ad26.COV2.S vaccine versus placebo. The receptor chain draws on TRBV4-3 and TRBJ2-3; TRBD2 agrees with 7 junctional bases. CDR3 region: CASSFEQRETDTQYF. In nucleotides, the sequence is TGCGCCAGCAGCTTTGAGCAGCGGGAAACAGATACGCAGTATTTT.